The 21 T cell receptor beta chains given below trace back to one sample, sequenced in a study of blood T cells in healthy people across ages. Primers used in a second PCR of about 7 to 12 cycles were a sample-barcoded 5' primer and a J-beta primer mix. Each CDR3 protein is one row after TCRdb ran MiXCR on the 5' RACE reads. Altogether around 1,600,000 distinct CDR3 sequences are present, roughly 43% being singletons, with the ten largest covering more than 4%. The sequenced material came from blood. These receptors all come from a woman younger than 35 in good health.

This clonotype was picked up a small number of times. V usage is TRBV4-3 and J usage is TRBJ2-7; 12 bases are a match to TRBD1. The length of the CDR3 is 16 residues. The germline gives CDR1 LGHNA, CDR2 YSLEER. V was clipped by 0 bases and J by 7 bases; unmatched bases: 7. CDR3 bases: TGCGCCAGCAGCCAAGATAGGGGACAGGGGGCCGATGAGCAGTACTTC. This translates into CASSQDRGQGADEQYF.

This clonotype has only a few counts. This chain links TRBV15 with TRBJ2-1, with no clear D. Germline CDR1 and CDR2: LNHNV and YYDKDF (reference sequence). V lost 2 bases, J lost 8 bases, and 19 bases lay in between. The CDR3 loop spans 16 amino acids. The CDR3 loop is CATSRKHPGTDDEQFF. As DNA, the CDR3 is TGTGCCACCAGCAGAAAACACCCAGGCACTGATGATGAGCAGTTCTTC.

In its sample, this clonotype was seen a few times. The rearrangement joins TRBV9 to TRBJ2-7; either TRBD1 or TRBD2 may supply D (6 bases each). Germline values: CDR1 SGDLS, CDR2 YYNGEE. The CDR3 sequence is 14 residues long. V was cut by 0 bases and J by 3 bases, with 10 bases left in between. CDR3 amino acids: CASSVGGDNYEQYF. The CDR3 bases are TGTGCCAGCAGCGTAGGGGGGGACAACTACGAGCAGTACTTC.

There are a few counts of this clonotype. This chain links TRBV7-2 with TRBJ1-2, with D maybe TRBD1 (5 bases). Germline V gene lookup returns CDR1 SGHTA and CDR2 FQGNSA. The CDR3 length is 14 residues. The ends were cut back, 1 base at V and 4 bases at J, with 10 bases in the middle. The CDR3, as DNA: TGTGCCAGCAGCTTAGGGCGGGGGAGCTATGGCTACACCTTC. Protein product: CASSLGRGSYGYTF.

This clonotype was detected a few times. This rearrangement joins TRBV20-1 to TRBJ2-1; D remains ambiguous. In germline, CDR1 is DFQATT, CDR2 SNEGSKA (reference sequence). V lost 0 bases and J 0 bases, leaving 9 bases between the germline ends. CDR3 length: 15 amino acids. DNA for the CDR3: TGCAGTGCTAGAGATGTTACCAGCTCCTACAATGAGCAGTTCTTC. It encodes CSARDVTSSYNEQFF.

This clonotype appeared a few times. The V call is TRBV12-3 or TRBV12-4, the J call TRBJ1-3; D might be TRBD1 (5 bases). Trimming shortened V by 6 bases and J by 4 bases, and 10 bases separated the two germline ends. The CDR3 spans 13 residues. CDR3 protein: CASSSGRGNTIYF. The CDR3 coding sequence is TGTGCCAGCAGCTCAGGGCGAGGAAACACCATATATTTT.

V is TRBV15 and J is TRBJ2-1, with 9 bases lining up with TRBD2. Germline CDR1 and CDR2: LNHNV and YYDKDF (reference sequence). This CDR3 spans 15 amino acids. V gave up 5 bases and J gave up 6 bases; unmatched junction bases: 8. The CDR3 nucleotides read TGTGCCACCAGCGAACTAGCGGGTTCCCTCAATGAGCAGTTCTTC. This sequence encodes CATSELAGSLNEQFF.

This clonotype was seen repeatedly, ten times or more. The V gene is TRBV6-4, the J gene TRBJ1-2, with TRBD1 identical over 7 bases. Germline V lookup: CDR1 MRHNA, CDR2 SNTAGT. CDR3 length: 13 amino acids. J gave up 5 bases and V 5 bases, and 5 bases lay outside the gene matches. CDR3 nucleotide sequence: TGTGCCAGCAGTAAGACAGGGTCTTATGGCTACACCTTC. Translating gives CASSKTGSYGYTF.

This clonotype was detected a few times. The rearrangement joins TRBV7-9 to TRBJ2-3; D is unresolved. Between the trimmed V and J ends, which lost 5 bases and 2 bases, there was a span of 14 bases. Germline loops: CDR1 SEHNR, CDR2 FQNEAQ (reference sequence). The CDR3 is made up of 15 amino acids. The CDR3 spells CASSLPSRSTDTQYF. The CDR3, as DNA: TGTGCCAGCAGCCTACCCTCCCGTTCCACAGATACGCAGTATTTT.

This clonotype occurred a few times. The J gene is TRBJ2-1, the V gene TRBV5-1; 8 bases line up with TRBD2. Germline CDR1 reads SGHRS; CDR2 reads YFSETQ. Trimming took 5 bases from V and 0 from J; bases not matched to a gene: 10. The CDR3 consists of 17 residues. The CDR3, as DNA: TGCGCCAGCAGGGCGAGCGGGGGTGATAACTCCTACAATGAGCAGTTCTTC. This gives the protein CASRASGGDNSYNEQFF.

V gene TRBV10-3 combines with J gene TRBJ2-1; D uncertain. This CDR3 contains 14 residues. Germline V gene lookup returns CDR1 ENHRY and CDR2 SYGVKD. V was clipped by 0 bases and J by 5 bases, with 8 bases between them. The CDR3 sequence: CAISESAQNNEQFF. As DNA, the CDR3 is TGTGCCATCAGTGAGTCTGCACAGAACAATGAGCAGTTCTTC.

V and J are TRBV25-1 and TRBJ2-1, with a weak D call TRBD1 (6 bases). V gave up 4 bases and J gave up 8 bases, with 15 bases separating them. The CDR3 contains 14 residues. Germline V CDR1 and CDR2: MGHDK, SYGVNS. The CDR3 nucleotides read TGTGCCAGCAGTGGCCGGGACACCGGCGATGAGCAGTTCTTC. The encoded protein is CASSGRDTGDEQFF. Combining the CDR3 with reference TRBV25-1 and TRBJ2-1 gives the whole variable domain EADIYQTPRYLVIGTGKKITLECSQTMGHDKMYWYQQDPGMELHLIHYSYGVNSTEKGDLSSESTVSRIRTEHFPLTLESARPSHTSQYLCASSGRDTGDEQFFGPGTRLTVL.

The chain has TRBV29-1 and TRBJ2-3; D assignment may be TRBD1 or TRBD2 (5 bases each). V lost 8 bases and J lost 2, with 14 bases in between. CDR1 and CDR2 (germline): SQVTM, ANQGSEA. This CDR3 is 13 amino acids long. In nucleotides, the CDR3 is TGCAGCCCCATTTTGGGGGACACAGATACGCAGTATTTT. Encoded protein: CSPILGDTDTQYF.

V and J are TRBV27 and TRBJ2-2; 7 nucleotides match TRBD1. The CDR3 length is 13 residues. V shed 10 bases and J 6 bases; nucleotides not matched to a gene: 8. In germline, CDR1 is MNHEY, CDR2 SMNVEV (reference sequence). The CDR3 nucleotides read TGTGCCACGAAAAGACAGGGTCCCGGGGAGCTGTTTTTT. As protein: CATKRQGPGELFF.

CDR3 region: CASSPPLPGQKETQYF. The DNA of the CDR3 is TGTGCCAGCTCACCACCGCTCCCAGGACAAAAAGAGACCCAGTACTTC. The chain couples TRBV18 to TRBJ2-5; a weak D match, TRBD1 (5 bases). This CDR3 has 16 amino acids. Germline values: CDR1 KGHSH, CDR2 LQKENI. The ends were cut back, 0 bases at V and 3 bases at J, with 14 bases in the middle.

The chain uses TRBV7-2 and TRBJ2-7, with 7 bases lining up with TRBD1. J was trimmed by 4 bases and V by 2 bases; bases with no gene match: 8. The CDR3 contains 15 residues. Germline CDR1 reads SGHTA; CDR2 reads FQGNSA. The CDR3 bases are TGTGCCAGCAGCTTAATAGGGGGCCTGAGGTACGAGCAGTACTTC. It codes for CASSLIGGLRYEQYF.

Regarding this clonotype: This may stem from a read error, because a much larger clone lies one nucleotide away. This rearrangement joins TRBV7-2 to TRBJ2-1, with D perhaps TRBD2 (5 bases). V was cut by 1 base and J by 13 bases, with 20 bases left in between. The length of the CDR3 is 15 residues. The germline CDR1 and CDR2 sequences are SGHTA and FQGNSA. The CDR3 coding sequence is TGTGCCAGCAGCTTAGGATCGGGGTCACAAGAGACCCAGTTCTTC. Amino acid sequence: CASSLGSGSQETQFF.

This clonotype came up a few times. The V and J genes are TRBV7-9 and TRBJ2-5, with TRBD2 identical over 9 bases. The CDR3 totals 16 residues. V dropped 2 bases and J dropped 5; count of bases not matched to a gene: 9. Germline V gene lookup returns CDR1 SEHNR and CDR2 FQNEAQ (reference sequence). CDR3 in amino acids: CASSLSLAGSGETQYF. The CDR3 DNA is TGTGCCAGCAGCTTAAGCCTAGCGGGGTCGGGGGAGACCCAGTACTTC.

This chain connects TRBV12-3 or TRBV12-4 to TRBJ1-2; perhaps TRBD1 as D (5 bases). Trimming removed 3 bases from V and 8 bases from J, with 13 bases in between. The CDR3 consists of 13 residues. The CDR3 DNA reads as TGTGCCAGCAGTTTCGGGGCATATGGGGGCTACACCTTC. Protein product: CASSFGAYGGYTF.

V is TRBV10-2 and J is TRBJ1-5; D uncertain. Looked up from germline, CDR1 is WSHSY and CDR2 is SAAADI. Trimming cost V 0 bases and J 4 bases, with 13 bases left between them. This CDR3 is built from 16 residues. CDR3 region: CASSESRQRANQPQHF. In DNA, the CDR3 is TGCGCCAGCAGTGAGTCGCGACAAAGGGCAAATCAGCCCCAGCATTTT.

The rearrangement joins TRBV6-6 to TRBJ1-1; the D is unclear. V lost 2 bases to trimming and J lost 0 bases, with 7 bases between them. The CDR3 contains 14 residues. CDR1 MNHNY and CDR2 SVGAGI come from the germline V gene (reference sequence). The CDR3 coding sequence is TGTGCCAGCAGTTACACAGTTTTGAACACTGAAGCTTTCTTT. This codes for CASSYTVLNTEAFF.